The rows below give T cell receptor beta chains drawn from one sample of a study of blood T cell repertoires in COVID-19. The table came from immunoSEQ multiplex PCR; TCRdb's copy has only in-frame clones and leaves some out. Among around 250,000 clones, 86% were seen once, and the ten largest hold around 1.9%. Sample: PBMCs or T cells enriched from blood (not recorded which). The receptors derive from a woman in her fifties or sixties who had recovered from COVID-19. Both conserved end residues are part of each CDR3. The order of the fields is CDR3 length, clone size, D gene, V gene, J gene, CDR3 DNA, CDR3 protein. D genes are given only for firm matches. A clone size is listed for some rows: how often the clone was seen (once, few, many), or a class if it is expanded.

17,-,-,TRBV11-2,TRBJ1-6,TGTGCCAGCAGCTTCGGGGGACTGATCTCCTATAATTCACCCCTCCACTTT,CASSFGGLISYNSPLHF
15,-,TRBD1,TRBV6-5,TRBJ1-1,TGTGCCAGCAGTTACAGGACAGGGGCGAACACTGAAGCTTTCTTT,CASSYRTGANTEAFF
15,-,TRBD1,TRBV2,TRBJ1-2,TGTGCCAGCAGGGCAGGGACAGCGAGCATGTATGGCTACACCTTC,CASRAGTASMYGYTF
13,-,-,TRBV28,TRBJ2-3,TGTGCCAGCAGTTTTAAGGGGAGGGATACGCAGTATTTT,CASSFKGRDTQYF
18,-,TRBD2,TRBV9,TRBJ2-3,TGTGCCAGCAGCCCACGGGGGACTAGCGGGGGACTCAGTTATACGCAGTATTTT,CASSPRGTSGGLSYTQYF
19,-,-,TRBV27,TRBJ1-5,TGTGCCAGCAGCTCGGGAGACAGCCCCCAGCTTTATAGCAATCAGCCCCAGCATTTT,CASSSGDSPQLYSNQPQHF
16,-,TRBD1,TRBV7-2,TRBJ1-5,TGTGCCAGCAGCCCTCAGGGGGGCTATAGCAATCAGCCCCAGCATTTT,CASSPQGGYSNQPQHF
17,-,TRBD2,TRBV19,TRBJ2-1,TGTGCCAGTAGTCCAGGATCTCTAGCGGGAGGGCGGAATGAGCAGTTCTTC,CASSPGSLAGGRNEQFF
13,-,-,TRBV12-3/TRBV12-4,TRBJ1-1,TGTGCCAGCAGTTTAGCAGGGGTCGGTGAAGCTTTCTTT,CASSLAGVGEAFF
15,-,-,TRBV7-2,TRBJ2-3,TGTGCCAGCAGCTCCTCGAGGGTCCTCACAGATACGCAGTATTTT,CASSSSRVLTDTQYF
16,-,-,TRBV29-1,TRBJ1-1,TGCAGCGTTGTAGACCCGGCCACTTTACCGGGCACTGAAGCTTTCTTT,CSVVDPATLPGTEAFF
12,-,-,TRBV14,TRBJ2-1,TGTGCCAGCAGCCAAGATTCAAGGGGGCAGTTCTTC,CASSQDSRGQFF
14,-,-,TRBV19,TRBJ1-1,TGTGCCAGTAGGTACGCAGGGCGGTTGACTGAAGCTTTCTTT,CASRYAGRLTEAFF
15,-,-,TRBV5-1,TRBJ1-1,TGCGCCAGCAGGGCCTTCCAGGGGATGAACACTGAAGCTTTCTTT,CASRAFQGMNTEAFF
15,-,TRBD1,TRBV7-2,TRBJ2-5,TGTGCCAGCAGCTTAGCTGGGACAGCGAAAGAGACCCAGTACTTC,CASSLAGTAKETQYF
14,-,TRBD1,TRBV11-3,TRBJ1-2,TGTGCCAGCAGCTTACGGGGACAGCCCTATGGCTACACCTTC,CASSLRGQPYGYTF
14,once,TRBD2,TRBV27,TRBJ2-1,TGTGCCAGCAACAACGGGAGGGCCTACAATGAGCAGTTCTTC,CASNNGRAYNEQFF
13,-,-,TRBV20-1,TRBJ1-4,TGCAGTGCTAGTGGACAGTCTAATGAAAAACTGTTTTTT,CSASGQSNEKLFF
14,-,TRBD1,TRBV6-2/TRBV6-3,TRBJ1-2,TGTGCCAGCAGTGGGACAGGGCTGGGCTATGGCTACACCTTC,CASSGTGLGYGYTF
15,-,TRBD2,TRBV19,TRBJ2-2,TGTGCCAGTAGTATAGGTCGGGGGGGCACCGGGGAGCTGTTTTTT,CASSIGRGGTGELFF
13,-,-,TRBV7-8,TRBJ2-7,TGTGCCAGCAGCGGCGGGACCCTCTACGAGCAGTACTTC,CASSGGTLYEQYF
15,once,-,TRBV4-3,TRBJ2-2,TGCGCCAGCAGCCTTAGGACAGTCGGGGCCGGGGAGCTGTTTTTT,CASSLRTVGAGELFF
13,-,TRBD1,TRBV5-5,TRBJ1-4,TGTGCCAGCAGCCCCGGGACAGGGCAAAAACTGTTTTTT,CASSPGTGQKLFF